The 8 T cell receptor beta chains below were found in one sample sequenced in a study of naive and memory T cell subsets. An equimolar mix of two oligonucleotides served as the beta constant-region primer for TRBC1 and TRBC2. Ligated cDNA was amplified by four rounds of PCR with nested alpha and beta constant-region primers and SP2. TCRdb itself ran the UMI-ligation and nested PCR reads through MiXCR, one entry per CDR3 protein. The repertoire holds roughly 100,000 distinct CDR3 sequences, with more than 14% as singletons. Study-wide results and caveats: Naive repertoires, especially CD8, held a few larger clonotypes, possibly memory cells re-expressing CD45RA.

These TCRs' antigens remain unknown. Source material: naive CD8+ T cells from blood. The source is a human donor in good health.

This clonotype was observed a few times. The chain combines TRBV12-3 or TRBV12-4 with TRBJ2-1, with 9 positions matching TRBD2. The CDR3 consists of 14 residues. The trim removed 6 bases at V and 0 bases at J, leaving 0 bases unmatched. This CDR3 reads CASRTSGSYNEQFF. The CDR3 coding sequence is TGTGCCAGCAGGACTAGCGGCTCCTACAATGAGCAGTTCTTC.

This clonotype was counted ten times or more. The chain combines TRBV12-3 or TRBV12-4 with TRBJ1-2, with D unclear. The CDR3 sequence is 11 residues long. Deletions cut 6 bases from V and 3 bases from J, with 5 bases between. The CDR3 DNA reads TGTGCCAGCAGCAGTGACTATGGCTACACCTTC. Encoded protein: CASSSDYGYTF.

This clonotype was seen a handful of times. The V call is TRBV5-6, the J call TRBJ1-2; no clear D. The CDR3 is 14 amino acids. The germline CDR1 and CDR2 sequences are SGHDT and YYEEEE. The ends were cut back, 1 base at V and 1 base at J, with 8 bases in the middle. The CDR3 bases are TGTGCCAGCAGCTTGCCTACAGTTAACTATGGCTACACCTTC. This codes for CASSLPTVNYGYTF.

Ten or more counts support this clonotype. The V and J genes are TRBV7-2 and TRBJ2-3; 10 bases are shared with TRBD2. V was clipped by 5 bases and J by 4 bases; unmatched bases: 12. The V gene's germline CDR1 is SGHTA and CDR2 FQGNSA. The CDR3 is made up of 17 amino acids. CDR3 bases: TGTGCCAGCAGCCCCGTGGAACTAGCGGGATTGGCAGATACGCAGTATTTT. As protein: CASSPVELAGLADTQYF.

This clonotype was observed a handful of times. The V and J genes are TRBV20-1 and TRBJ2-1; D gene unclear. There are 13 residues in the CDR3. Germline V lookup: CDR1 DFQATT, CDR2 SNEGSKA (reference sequence). The V gene lost 3 bases and the J gene lost 2 bases, with 8 bases spanning the gap. The CDR3 reads CSARPQPYNEQFF. In nucleotides, the CDR3 is TGCAGTGCTAGGCCCCAGCCCTACAATGAGCAGTTCTTC.

This clonotype was counted ten times or more. The genes are TRBV2 and TRBJ1-4; D gene unclear. V was shortened by 8 bases and J by 5 bases, with 12 bases between the two germline ends. This CDR3 has 13 residues. Germline-derived CDR1 and CDR2 are SNHLY and FYNNEI. Here the CDR3 DNA reads TGTGCCAGCCGGTCAGCCTTAAATGAAAAACTGTTTTTT. Translating it yields CASRSALNEKLFF.

The chain joins TRBV12-3 or TRBV12-4 to TRBJ2-5; 9 nucleotides align to TRBD2. The CDR3 has 17 amino acids. V gave up 5 bases and J gave up 7 bases; unmatched junction bases: 17. CDR3 nucleotides: TGTGCCAGCAGTCCCGGGAGCGGGAGGACCTTTGCAGCGACCCAGTACTTC. The encoded protein is CASSPGSGRTFAATQYF.

This clonotype was counted at least ten times. The genes are TRBV3-1 and TRBJ1-1, with 8 bases that match TRBD1. CDR1 is LGHDT and CDR2 is YNNKEL in the germline V gene (reference sequence). There are 13 residues in the CDR3. The V and J ends lost 5 bases and 4 bases, in that order; junction bases with no gene match: 3. The CDR3 DNA sequence: TGTGCCAGCAGCTACACAGGGGGCACTGAAGCTTTCTTT. Protein product: CASSYTGGTEAFF.